The sequence of this T cell receptor beta chain was determined in a study of human T cells and chemical hapten exposure. Across the whole study: Across the whole study, which lasted roughly 24 weeks, patients were given diphenylcyclopropenone on the scalp once a week.

Individual cDNA molecules (in the library) carried attached unique molecular identifiers. Via MiXCR, TCRdb re-called the RACE reads, giving one row per CDR3 protein. The repertoire holds 95,000 to 100,000 distinct CDR3 sequences, around an eighth seen once, with 2.1% in the top ten. Time point in this sample: patch test 1, 2 weeks after DPC sensitization. Treatment reported: therapeutic diphenylcyclopropenone sensitization with weekly scalp DPC. Suited to DPC and affected by alopecia, the donors ranged from 18 to 70 years old. The study extracted total RNA from unfractionated whole blood. Germline CDR1 is MNHNS and CDR2 is SASEGT. This CDR3 contains 13 residues. V lost 3 bases, J lost 0 bases, and 5 bases lay in between.

Sequenced material: whole blood, taken in connection with sensitization to the hapten diphenylcyclopropenone (DPC). This TCR derives from a middle-aged woman with alopecia areata. Some clones in this sample may be carry-over from other donors' samples. This rearrangement joins TRBV6-1 to TRBJ1-1; maybe TRBD1 (5 bases). This CDR3 is CASSETVNTEAFF. In DNA form, the CDR3 reads TGTGCCAGCAGTGAGACAGTGAACACTGAAGCTTTCTTT.